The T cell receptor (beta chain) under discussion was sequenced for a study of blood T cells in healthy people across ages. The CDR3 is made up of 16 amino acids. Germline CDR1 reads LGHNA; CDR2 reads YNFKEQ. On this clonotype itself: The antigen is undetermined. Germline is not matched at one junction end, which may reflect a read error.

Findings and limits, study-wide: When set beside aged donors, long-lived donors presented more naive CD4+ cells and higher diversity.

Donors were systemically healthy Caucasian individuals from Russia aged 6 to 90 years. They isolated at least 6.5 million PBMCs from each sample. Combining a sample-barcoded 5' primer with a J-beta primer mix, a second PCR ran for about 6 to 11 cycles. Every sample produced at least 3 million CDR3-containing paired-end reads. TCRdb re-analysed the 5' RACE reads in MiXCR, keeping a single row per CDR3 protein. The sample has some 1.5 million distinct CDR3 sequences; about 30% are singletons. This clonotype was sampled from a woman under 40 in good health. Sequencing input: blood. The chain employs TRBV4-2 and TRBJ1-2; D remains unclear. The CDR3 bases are TGTGCCAACAGCCAAGAATGGCTGCCACAGCAAGGAGGCTACACCTTC. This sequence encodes CANSQEWLPQQGGYTF.